What follows are 30 T cell receptor beta chains derived from one specimen sequenced in a study of neurological immune-mediated disorders. MiXCR was run by TCRdb on the 5' RACE reads, yielding one entry per CDR3 protein. The data hold about 30,000 distinct CDR3 sequences, with roughly 12% observed a single time. Input material: PBMCs. These receptors were taken from a woman aged 55-75 years in good health.

This clonotype has at least ten counts. The rearrangement uses TRBV20-1 and TRBJ1-1; D ambiguous. The CDR3 runs 14 residues. CDR1 DFQATT and CDR2 SNEGSKA come from the germline V gene (reference sequence). Trimming took off 3 bases at V and 2 bases at J, with 13 bases between the two ends. CDR3 coding DNA: TGCAGTGCTAGGCGTGCGACAACTAACACTGAAGCTTTCTTT. Amino acids: CSARRATTNTEAFF.

This clonotype has at least ten counts. V and J are TRBV5-1 and TRBJ2-1; 10 nucleotides agree with TRBD2. This CDR3 has 15 residues. J was trimmed by 3 bases and V by 10 bases; bases with no gene match: 10. The V gene's germline CDR1 is SGHRS and CDR2 YFSETQ. The CDR3 nucleotides read TGCGCCGGATTTTTAGCGGGGGGAAACTACAATGAGCAGTTCTTC. This codes for CAGFLAGGNYNEQFF.

The chain joins TRBV24-1 to TRBJ1-2, with no clear D. Trimming took 4 bases from V and 10 from J, leaving 12 bases between them. Germline assignment: CDR1 KGHDR and CDR2 SFDVKD. This CDR3 is 12 amino acids long. The CDR3 DNA follows: TGTGCCACCAGTGACGGACTAGAAGACTACACCTTC. Translating gives CATSDGLEDYTF.

This clonotype was counted ten times or more. This sequence joins TRBV9 and TRBJ1-2; possible D gene TRBD1, 6 bases. Germline V gene data show CDR1 as SGDLS and CDR2 as YYNGEE. The ends were cut back, 7 bases at V and 3 bases at J, with 16 bases in the middle. The CDR3 loop spans 14 amino acids. The CDR3 is CASGGRGADYGYTF. In DNA form, the CDR3 reads TGTGCCAGCGGCGGGCGGGGGGCGGACTATGGCTACACCTTC.

Relative to its sample, this clonotype is medium-sized. CDR3 sequence (DNA): TGTGCCAGCAGCTCAACAGGGGGGAACACTGAAGCTTTCTTT. Translated, it gives CASSSTGGNTEAFF. This rearrangement joins TRBV7-9 to TRBJ1-1, with 8 bases lining up with TRBD1. The V segment lost 4 bases and the J segment 1 base; nucleotides outside the gene matches: 2. The CDR3 contains 14 residues. Germline V gives CDR1 SEHNR, CDR2 FQNEAQ (reference sequence).

This clonotype was seen many times. The chain uses TRBV9 and TRBJ1-2; a possible D gene is TRBD1 (6 bases). The V gene's germline CDR1 is SGDLS and CDR2 YYNGEE. V shed 4 bases and J shed 8 bases, with 21 bases lying between them. There are 15 residues in the CDR3. CDR3 protein: CASSPYSGGTRGYTF. The DNA for the CDR3 is TGTGCCAGCAGCCCCTACTCCGGGGGCACGCGGGGCTACACCTTC.

Ten or more counts support this clonotype. This rearrangement joins TRBV29-1 to TRBJ1-1; perhaps TRBD1 as D (5 bases). The germline V gene has CDR1 SQVTM and CDR2 ANQGSEA. Trimming pared 1 base from V and 6 bases from J, leaving 9 bases between. This CDR3 region has 12 residues. This chain's CDR3 is CSVEGGVAEAFF. The DNA for the CDR3 is TGCAGCGTTGAAGGGGGGGTGGCTGAAGCTTTCTTT.

The table lists this clonotype with many counts. This chain uses TRBV20-1 with TRBJ1-1; 11 nucleotides agree with TRBD1. Germline V gene sequence: CDR1 DFQATT, CDR2 SNEGSKA (reference sequence). Unmatched junction bases numbered 7, after V lost 3 bases and J lost 4 bases. The CDR3 has 15 residues. CDR3 sequence: CSASPKDRGLTEAFF. DNA of the CDR3: TGCAGTGCTAGCCCAAAGGACAGGGGGCTCACTGAAGCTTTCTTT.

There are many counts of this clonotype. This chain links TRBV12-3 or TRBV12-4 with TRBJ1-5; tentative D call: TRBD1 (6 bases). CDR3 length: 15 amino acids. V was cut by 5 bases and J by 4 bases, with 15 bases left in between. The CDR3 is CASSLGGGQNQPQHF. CDR3 coding DNA: TGTGCCAGCAGTCTGGGAGGGGGGCAAAATCAGCCCCAGCATTTT.

At least ten counts were recorded for this clonotype. The rearrangement uses TRBV20-1 and TRBJ2-7; D unclear. Trimming cost V 6 bases and J 1 base, with 19 bases left between them. The CDR3 totals 15 residues. Germline V gives CDR1 DFQATT, CDR2 SNEGSKA (reference sequence). This CDR3 reads CSARAASRVSYEQYF. The CDR3 region has the DNA TGCAGTGCCCGCGCGGCCAGCCGAGTTTCCTACGAGCAGTACTTC.

This clonotype showed up many times. The chain combines TRBV25-1 with TRBJ1-1; the D is unclear. Trimming left V 4 bases short and J 0 bases short, with 9 bases between. Germline values: CDR1 MGHDK, CDR2 SYGVNS. This CDR3 has 14 amino acids. Written as DNA, the CDR3 is TGTGCCAGCAGTGTAGCCGGGTTGAACACTGAAGCTTTCTTT. It encodes CASSVAGLNTEAFF.

This clonotype was found many times. The rearrangement uses TRBV4-1 and TRBJ2-2, with D perhaps matching TRBD2 (6 bases). Germline V CDR1 and CDR2: MGHRA, YSYEKL. The CDR3 is 16 amino acids. Trimming removed 1 base from V and 5 bases from J, with 14 bases in between. The CDR3, as DNA: TGCGCCAGCAGCCAAGTGTCGCGGACTATTACCGGGGAGCTGTTTTTT. Protein product: CASSQVSRTITGELFF.

This clonotype was seen ten or more times. V is TRBV29-1 and J is TRBJ2-1; D not certain. V lost 5 bases and J 6 bases, leaving 14 bases between the germline ends. The CDR3 runs 13 residues. Germline CDR1 and CDR2: SQVTM and ANQGSEA. CDR3 DNA sequence: TGCAGCGTTAGGCAAGGCGTCGGCAATGAGCAGTTCTTC. As protein: CSVRQGVGNEQFF.

There are many counts of this clonotype. The V gene is TRBV3-1, the J gene TRBJ2-5, with a tentative D call TRBD1 (5 bases). Trimming shortened V by 0 bases and J by 5 bases, and 10 bases separated the two germline ends. This CDR3 has 14 amino acids. CDR1 and CDR2 (germline): LGHDT, YNNKEL (reference sequence). The CDR3 region has the DNA TGTGCCAGCAGCCAAGAATCAGGGCTCGAGACCCAGTACTTC. Amino acids: CASSQESGLETQYF.

This clonotype was seen at least ten times. The genes are TRBV7-6 and TRBJ2-4; either TRBD1 or TRBD2 may fit D (5 bases each). Trimming removed 4 bases at V and 8 bases at J, with 18 bases between. Per the germline V gene, CDR1 is SGHVS and CDR2 is FNYEAQ. CDR3 length equals 15 residues. This chain's CDR3 is CASSSEGRGLDIQYF. Written as DNA, the CDR3 is TGTGCCAGCAGCTCAGAGGGGCGCGGTCTTGACATTCAGTACTTC.

In regard to this clonotype: The junction shows a germline mismatch at one end, possibly a read error. The genes are TRBV6-2 or TRBV6-3 and TRBJ2-7, with D possibly TRBD1 on 6 matching bases. CDR1 and CDR2 from the germline V gene are MNHEY and SVGEGT. This CDR3 has 15 residues. The DNA of the CDR3 is TGTGCCAGCACCGAAGGTCTACAGGGCGTCTACGAGCCGTACTTC. Translated: CASTEGLQGVYEPYF.

This clonotype occurred many times. This chain connects TRBV20-1 to TRBJ2-7; D unresolved. The CDR3 spans 11 residues. Trimming pared 4 bases from V and 3 bases from J, leaving 7 bases between. Germline V gene sequence: CDR1 DFQATT, CDR2 SNEGSKA (reference sequence). Written as DNA, the CDR3 is TGCAGTGCTAATAGCAACTACGAGCAGTACTTC. Protein product: CSANSNYEQYF.

This clonotype has ten or more counts. The rearrangement joins TRBV20-1 to TRBJ2-2; 7 nucleotides match TRBD1. This CDR3 spans 18 amino acids. Germline CDR1 DFQATT, CDR2 SNEGSKA (reference sequence). V gave up 0 bases and J gave up 0 bases; unmatched junction bases: 10. The CDR3 region is CSARDPHRGPANTGELFF. The DNA for the CDR3 is TGCAGTGCTAGAGATCCCCACAGGGGCCCCGCGAACACCGGGGAGCTGTTTTTT.

Points on this clonotype: At one end the junction does not follow the germline gene, possibly because of a read error. The chain is built from TRBV6-5 and TRBJ2-3; D perhaps matches TRBD1 (7 bases). The CDR3 covers 14 residues. Germline V gene lookup returns CDR1 MNHEY and CDR2 SVGAGI. The CDR3 sequence: CVSRGARGVDTQYF. CDR3 in DNA: TGTGTCAGCAGGGGGGCCAGGGGTGTTGATACCCAGTATTTT.

Ten or more counts support this clonotype. The chain links TRBV10-3 to TRBJ2-2, with a weak D call TRBD2 (6 bases). Germline lookup yields CDR1 ENHRY and CDR2 SYGVKD. This CDR3 contains 14 residues. V lost 6 bases, J lost 4 bases, and 12 bases lay in between. Here the CDR3 DNA reads TGTGCCATCAGGACCGGGACTTCCACCGGGGAGCTGTTTTTT. Translated, it gives CAIRTGTSTGELFF.

This clonotype was observed many times. This chain links TRBV7-9 with TRBJ1-3; the D is unclear. This CDR3 contains 14 residues. Germline CDR1 SEHNR, CDR2 FQNEAQ (reference sequence). The ends were cut back, 1 base at V and 2 bases at J, with 6 bases in the middle. CDR3 DNA sequence: TGTGCCAGCAGCTTAGGAGGGACTGGAAACACCATATATTTT. Its protein is CASSLGGTGNTIYF.

This clonotype came up many times. This rearrangement joins TRBV10-3 to TRBJ2-5, with D perhaps matching TRBD1 or TRBD2 (7 bases each). Trimming removed 10 bases from V and 1 base from J, with 19 bases in between. This CDR3 is 15 amino acids long. CDR1 ENHRY and CDR2 SYGVKD come from the germline V gene. The CDR3 here is CATAQGGGLQETQYF. The CDR3 DNA reads as TGTGCCACCGCCCAGGGGGGGGGCCTCCAAGAGACCCAGTACTTC.

This clonotype has at least ten counts. This sequence joins TRBV20-1 and TRBJ2-1, with TRBD2 matching 8 bases. The CDR3 sequence is 16 residues long. V shed 0 bases and J 4 bases; nucleotides not matched to a gene: 8. Germline lookup yields CDR1 DFQATT and CDR2 SNEGSKA (reference sequence). CDR3 DNA sequence: TGCAGTGCTAGAGACCCGGGACTAGTGGGGTACAATGAGCAGTTCTTC. Translation gives CSARDPGLVGYNEQFF.

This clonotype was seen repeatedly, ten times or more. CDR3 protein: CASSFRGVKTYEQYF. CDR3 in DNA: TGTGCCAGCAGTTTTAGAGGGGTAAAGACCTACGAGCAGTACTTC. The chain couples TRBV12-3 or TRBV12-4 to TRBJ2-7; possibly TRBD1 or TRBD2 for D (5 bases each). V was trimmed by 3 bases and J by 2 bases, leaving 14 bases between them. CDR3 length: 15 residues.

This clonotype was recorded many times. The chain uses TRBV5-1 and TRBJ2-5; 7 nucleotides line up with TRBD1. The CDR3 runs 14 residues. Trimming removed 2 bases from V and 1 base from J; junction bases left unmatched: 2. Germline V gives CDR1 SGHRS, CDR2 YFSETQ. CDR3 sequence reads: CASSFGTAQETQYF. CDR3 DNA sequence: TGCGCCAGCAGCTTCGGGACAGCCCAAGAGACCCAGTACTTC.

The sample holds many counts of this clonotype. The chain combines TRBV4-2 with TRBJ1-6, with a tentative D call TRBD1 (5 bases). Trimming left V 0 bases short and J 10 bases short, with 13 bases between. From germline, CDR1 is LGHNA and CDR2 YNFKEQ. The CDR3 is made up of 15 amino acids. In DNA, the CDR3 is TGTGCCAGCAGCCAAGAGAAGGGTCAGGGCTCACCCCTCCACTTT. Its translation: CASSQEKGQGSPLHF.

This clonotype was observed at least ten times. The V gene is TRBV28, the J gene TRBJ2-7, with D possibly called TRBD1 or TRBD2 (5 bases each). CDR3 size: 18 residues. V was trimmed by 5 bases and J by 2 bases, leaving 25 bases between them. CDR1 is MDHEN, CDR2 SYDVKM, per germline. The CDR3 reads CASSGVTPGTEVTYEQYF. The CDR3 DNA reads as TGTGCCAGCAGTGGCGTTACTCCCGGGACGGAAGTGACCTACGAGCAGTACTTC.

This clonotype has a count of ten or more. This sequence joins TRBV7-2 and TRBJ1-5; no reliable D call. Looked up from germline, CDR1 is SGHTA and CDR2 is FQGNSA. The CDR3 runs to 14 residues. The germline V and J ends were trimmed by 2 bases and 1 base, with 6 bases remaining between them. The CDR3 DNA reads as TGTGCCAGCAGCTTAATAGGGAGCAATCAGCCCCAGCATTTT. Protein product: CASSLIGSNQPQHF.

This clonotype came up a few times. The CDR3 protein is CASSPFRDRADEQYF. The CDR3, as DNA: TGTGCCAGCAGTCCGTTTCGGGACAGGGCTGACGAGCAGTACTTC. V usage is TRBV6-2 or TRBV6-3 and J usage is TRBJ2-7, with TRBD1 matching 9 bases. With 5 bases clipped from V and 5 bases from J, the junction kept 10 bases outside the gene matches. This CDR3 region has 15 residues. Looked up from germline, CDR1 is MNHEY and CDR2 is SVGEGT.

This clonotype has at least ten counts. This chain uses TRBV5-1 with TRBJ2-1; possibly TRBD1 for D (6 bases). The CDR3 length is 15 residues. Trimming took off 4 bases at V and 2 bases at J, with 13 bases between the two ends. CDR1 is SGHRS, CDR2 YFSETQ, per germline. Here the CDR3 DNA reads TGCGCCAGCAGCACCGGACAGATCGCCTACAATGAGCAGTTCTTC. Its translation: CASSTGQIAYNEQFF.